The clone carrying this TCR beta chain was seen once. Method: immunoSEQ multiplex PCR; TCRdb's copy keeps in-frame clones and lacks some. The sample holds about 45,000 clones, roughly 87% seen once. Germline V gene lookup returns CDR1 LNHDA and CDR2 SQIVND (reference sequence). Trimming at V came to 6 bases and at J to 1 base, leaving 11 bases not matched to a gene. This CDR3 spans 16 amino acids. The sample is drawn from a study of blood T cell repertoires in COVID-19. Looking at the study overall: Some COVID-19 samples were acute and others convalescent; all came from the United States, Italy and Spain.

The specimen was peripheral blood. The sequence was collected from a human donor in a cohort sampled during active COVID-19. This chain joins TRBV19 and TRBJ1-1; 7 bases are a match to TRBD1. CDR3 amino acids: CASRRSGGNWNTEAFF. The CDR3 DNA sequence: TGTGCCAGTAGGAGGTCAGGGGGTAATTGGAACACTGAAGCTTTCTTT.